This paragraph reports one T cell receptor (beta chain). The specificity of this receptor is unknown. No clone much larger than this one lies a single base away; base qualities are absent. This sample is part of a study of cytomegalovirus exposure and HLA in healthy donors (dated by TCRdb to 2016 to 2017). Context from the whole study: In an earlier analysis of under 750 of the donors, approximately 300 Gb of sequence data and 117 million unique TCR beta sequences from 180 million or so T cells were reported. An early release that covered about 640 HLA-typed donors contained 250 to 350 gigabases of sequencing data and 75 million to 100 million unique TCR sequences. The genetic ancestry cluster associated with self-reported Caucasian donors included 70% to 85% of the roughly 390 genotyped donors. The study was designed to test whether signatures of past pathogen exposure could be identified by cataloging public T cell receptors. The T cell repertoires of 670 or so subjects were profiled by immunosequencing and related to cytomegalovirus serostatus. A separate validation cohort of about 110 different subjects was used in addition to the roughly 700-subject first cohort. The study combined high-throughput TCR immunosequencing, statistical association of individual TCRs with disease status, and machine learning to predict cytomegalovirus infection status. In a later analysis, previously published TCR beta repertoires from more than 500 donors were re-analyzed and high-resolution HLA genotyping was added so that TCR occurrence patterns could be studied. In the later analysis, no new phenotypic data were used to find candidate immune exposures; instead, reliance was placed on TCR beta sequences and their occurrence across donors. An earlier analysis of 587 of the donors applied high-throughput TCR beta sequencing to assess whether each TCR beta V gene segment acted as functional or pseudogenic. Donor age, sex, ethnicity and CMV serostatus were collected together with the repertoire data. In a later genetic analysis, genome-wide SNP genotypes for about three fifths of the 666 donors were used, and that subset was treated as a discovery cohort. Every discovery cohort repertoire had been produced on one sequencing platform. HLA typing included class I and class II loci at four-digit resolution. Typing coverage varied by locus: roughly 629-630 donors for A, B, C, DRB1 and DQB1; under 550 for DQA1; around 570 for DPA1; roughly 470 for DPB1. A handful of DR-DQ haplotypes were treated as single units for association and clustering because of strong linkage in the cohort. Among 398 genotyped donors of the cohort, an average of about 240,000 unique TCR beta nucleotide sequences were sequenced per donor, 15% to 20% of them non-productive.

The library was made by the immunoSEQ multiplex PCR assay. A mixture of 60 forward primers for TCR Vbeta segments and 13 reverse primers for TCR Jbeta segments was used in the multiplex PCR. A multiplex PCR assay on genomic DNA amplified the CDR3 region of rearranged TCR beta genes. The Illumina HiSeq System was used to sequence the amplified TCR beta libraries as 87-base-pair reads. From the authors' description of their analysis: Across the 500 to 700 repertoires, a later analysis counted tens of millions of unique TCR beta chains, 8.5 million to 12 million of which were shared by at least two donors. Raw reads were error-corrected and collapsed into unique sequences with a nearest-neighbor algorithm that merged closely related sequences to remove PCR and sequencing errors. CDR3 sequences were aligned to IMGT reference sequences to assign V, D and J gene segments. For a sequence to be retained, a match of at least six nucleotides to both a V gene segment and a J gene segment was required. A rearrangement counted as productive if the CDR3 had no stop codons and remained in frame with V and J, and every other rearrangement counted as non-productive. CDR3 was defined according to IMGT convention as the region running from the second conserved V-encoded cysteine to the conserved J-encoded phenylalanine. The earlier analysis of about 570 of the donors excluded any sequence lacking an unambiguous match to a single V gene segment. In an earlier analysis of 587 of the donors, V segments were called functional above 56.7% productive rearrangements and were called segregating when the between-donor standard deviation exceeded 5%. A statistical classification framework was built to diagnose cytomegalovirus status from the catalog of TCR beta chain sequences. A later analysis assigned V and J genes by comparing TCR nucleotide sequences with IMGT/GENE-DB human TR gene sequences. In a later analysis, CDR3 sequences and most-parsimonious VDJ recombination scenarios were assigned using the TCRdist pipeline. In a later analysis, each TCR beta chain was defined by its CDR3 amino acid sequence together with its V-gene family, and reads lacking a unique V-gene family were excluded. A later analysis removed 600 or so highly shared, low-generation-probability nucleotide sequences to deal with suspected cross-contamination and a sequencing artifact. A later analysis calculated a clonal expansion index for each public chain from normalized within-repertoire ranks of inferred template counts. A later analysis computed generation probabilities with a VDJ recombination model fitted to out-of-frame rearrangements, and checked the results against IGoR. In a later analysis, hypergeometric tests were used to score TCR-TCR, TCR-HLA and TCR-CMV co-occurrence, with a repertoire-size bias correction applied to TCR pairs. A later analysis estimated false discovery rates by permuting HLA or CMV assignments 20 times. In a later analysis, co-occurring TCRs were grouped using DBSCAN, and TCRdist sequence similarity was added for clustering within HLA-allele-positive subsets. Repertoires with fewer than 30,000 or more than 120,000 public chains were left out of co-occurrence clustering, as were five repertoires with anomalous nucleotide sharing. Entries here come from immuneACCESS through TCRdb and include only in-frame sequences with V and J called. Some clones fail to appear in such tables; in the studies checked, an unresolved V gene covers under half of the shortfall, and the cause of the remainder is unknown. V, J and clone size reflect that table, while D and trimming were determined from the DNA. Present in this sample are some 150,000 clones, around 67% of which were seen just once. In total, the top ten clones hold 4.3% of the sample.

The germline V gene supplies CDR1 LGHNA and CDR2 YNFKEQ. V drops 0 bases and J drops 3 bases, leaving 9 bases in between. Its CDR3 holds 14 amino acids, cysteine through phenylalanine. The retained sequence is limited to the CDR3, 42 bases, with the frame set at the first base. The cohort consisted of 650 to 850 healthy bone marrow donors. Cohort members were all nominally healthy when sampled, although unrecorded immune exposures were likely present. The donor was CMV seropositive and belonged to the group of 250 to 300 seropositive cohort members. A peripheral blood sample was collected from each donor, and TCR beta sequencing was performed on peripheral blood mononuclear cells. The Qiagen DNeasy Blood Extraction Kit was used to extract genomic DNA from the blood cell samples. General findings and caveats noted by the study authors: The presence/absence analyses assumed that sequencing depth was roughly uniform across donors, and that assumption may not be true. CMV serostatus was the only immune exposure information available for the cohort. In a later analysis, HLA-associated TCR beta chains were found to be more clonally expanded and to have lower generation probabilities than equally common non-associated chains. In a later analysis, most CMV-associated TCR beta chains were found to appear HLA-restricted, with HLA associations seemingly driven largely by CMV exposure. The authors suggested that the approach could potentially be generalized to other disease states and immunological phenotypes. Several of the top co-occurrence clusters appeared to be linked to parvovirus B19, influenza, CMV and Epstein-Barr virus, according to a later analysis. Because the 87-base-pair reads could not distinguish some IMGT-functional V segments, including TRBV6-2 and TRBV6-3, those segments were excluded. A further reported finding was that TCR beta sequences accurately predicted the HLA-A and HLA-B alleles for most subjects in the first cohort. A few of the identified cytomegalovirus-associated TCR beta chains were confirmed in vitro to be specific for cytomegalovirus antigens. In the study, some 160 TCR beta chains were listed as associated with cytomegalovirus. Because some donors lacked HLA typing at each locus, the association tests relied only on the typed subset. In an earlier analysis of 500 to 650 of the donors, most TCR beta V segments appeared in productive rearrangements about 87% or about 30% of the time, broadly matching IMGT annotations. A later genetic analysis reported fewer N-insertions in productive TCRs among donors in an Asian-associated ancestry cluster than the roughly 620-donor mean. V-gene and J-gene trimming of TCR beta chains was associated with a missense DCLRE1C variant in a later genetic analysis, and the association was replicated in an independent cohort. A cluster of highly shared sequence variants was judged likely to represent a technical artifact of the sequencing pipeline. In both the original and validation cohorts, the classifier was reported to diagnose cytomegalovirus status with high specificity and sensitivity. Approximately 16 rarely observed V segments, including chromosome 9 orphons, were excluded from the earlier analysis of several hundred of the donors because counts were too low. The cohort was sequenced for TCR beta chains only, and without alpha or paired-chain data the features that could be detected were limited. Most TCR sequences were seen in very few donors, while some public TCRs were found in many individuals. Assigning TCR associations to individual alleles was difficult when HLA alleles, especially DR and DQ, strongly co-occurred. A later analysis associated roughly 17,000 TCR beta sequences with specific HLA alleles at a false discovery rate of 0.05. A later analysis found that TCR association rates varied across HLA loci, with DRB1 alleles showing the most associated TCRs and HLA-C alleles the fewest. Correlated functional status among segregating V segments might be attributable to linkage disequilibrium, but an unknown experimental factor could not be ruled out.

The V and J segments used are TRBV4-2 and TRBJ2-7; D gene: possibly TRBD1, on 6 matching bases. The clonotype was recovered from a man between 18 and 35 years old in good health and CMV-seropositive. Sequencing was done on a sample of PBMCs. The DNA reads TGTGCCAGCAGCCAAGACCCAGGGGACTACGAGCAGTACTTC. Its translation is CASSQDPGDYEQYF.